A single sample is the source of the 11 T cell receptor beta chains below, sequenced in a study of response to subunit inactivated influenza vaccine. In TCRdb, the RT-PCR reads were re-called with MiXCR into one record per CDR3 protein. The table shows around 710,000 distinct CDR3 sequences, with about 15% occurring only once. The input for sequencing was PBMCs from blood, taken about 14 days before vaccination. Receptor source: a man between 50 and 59 years old who received an inactivated influenza vaccine.

This rearrangement joins TRBV6-2 or TRBV6-3 to TRBJ2-7, with 8 bases aligning to TRBD2. This CDR3 is 12 amino acids long. Germline CDR1 is MNHEY and CDR2 is SVGEGT. J lost 10 bases, V lost 5 bases, and 7 bases had no gene match. The CDR3 loop is CASSDGLADQYF. The CDR3 DNA reads as TGTGCCAGCAGTGATGGACTAGCCGATCAGTACTTC.

The chain links TRBV20-1 to TRBJ1-1; D may be TRBD1 (6 bases). V was cut by 7 bases and J by 5 bases, with 14 bases left in between. The CDR3 consists of 12 residues. Germline-derived CDR1 and CDR2 are DFQATT and SNEGSKA (reference sequence). CDR3 loop: CSGEGGRTEAFF. The CDR3 DNA reads as TGCAGTGGAGAGGGGGGGCGGACTGAAGCTTTCTTT.

The chain links TRBV24-1 to TRBJ1-2, with 10 bases that match TRBD1. V shed 2 bases and J 6 bases; nucleotides not matched to a gene: 11. The germline CDR1 and CDR2 sequences are KGHDR and SFDVKD. The CDR3 covers 17 residues. The DNA for the CDR3 is TGTGCCACCAGTGATTCACCAAGCCTGACAGGGGGCAATGGCTACACCTTC. It translates to CATSDSPSLTGGNGYTF.

This clonotype was recorded a few times. This sequence may be a read error, since a much larger clone differs from it by one base. Here the CDR3 DNA reads TGTGCCAGCAACTTGCGGACTAGCGGGAGAAGCAATGAGCAGTTCTTC. It encodes CASNLRTSGRSNEQFF. The chain uses TRBV7-9 and TRBJ2-1, with TRBD2 matching over 13 bases. Trimming removed 7 bases from V and 6 bases from J; junction bases left unmatched: 9. Germline CDR1 SEHNR, CDR2 FQNEAQ (reference sequence). CDR3 length equals 16 residues.

The chain carries TRBV9 and TRBJ2-2; D is unclear. The germline V and J ends were trimmed by 0 bases and 6 bases, with 0 bases remaining between them. The germline V gene has CDR1 SGDLS and CDR2 YYNGEE. There are 11 residues in the CDR3. The CDR3 region is CASSVAGELFF. CDR3 sequence (DNA): TGTGCCAGCAGCGTAGCCGGGGAGCTGTTTTTT.

The chain carries TRBV5-1 and TRBJ2-3; the D is unclear. Between the trimmed V and J ends, which lost 0 bases and 0 bases, there was a span of 8 bases. Looked up from germline, CDR1 is SGHRS and CDR2 is YFSETQ. This CDR3 spans 15 amino acids. DNA for the CDR3: TGCGCCAGCAGCTTGGCATGGGGAAGCACAGATACGCAGTATTTT. Translation: CASSLAWGSTDTQYF. The whole variable domain, filled in from reference TRBV5-1 and TRBJ2-3, reads KAGVTQTPRYLIKTRGQQVTLSCSPISGHRSVSWYQQTPGQGLQFLFEYFSETQRNKGNFPGRFSGRQFSNSRSEMNVSTLELGDSALYLCASSLAWGSTDTQYFGPGTRLTVL.

This clonotype has at least ten counts. The chain joins TRBV3-1 to TRBJ2-3; D is perhaps TRBD2 (5 bases). The V and J ends lost 0 bases and 13 bases respectively, with 14 bases between them. This CDR3 has 13 residues. Germline lookup yields CDR1 LGHDT and CDR2 YNNKEL (reference sequence). In DNA form, the CDR3 reads TGTGCCAGCAGCCAAGATACGGGATCTAGGAAGTATTTT. Its protein product is CASSQDTGSRKYF.

The V and J genes are TRBV6-2 or TRBV6-3 and TRBJ2-5; 11 bases are a match to TRBD1. With V trimmed by 5 bases and J by 5 bases, 10 bases remained unmatched. Germline V CDR1 and CDR2: MNHEY, SVGEGT. CDR3 length equals 16 residues. The DNA for the CDR3 is TGTGCCAGCAGTCCCCGCGGACAGGGGGCCGGGGAGACCCAGTACTTC. Amino acids: CASSPRGQGAGETQYF.

This clonotype was found a few times. The CDR3 loop reads CASSLDGSNTEAFF. CDR3 in DNA: TGCGCCAGCAGCTTGGACGGTTCCAACACTGAAGCTTTCTTT. This chain joins TRBV5-1 and TRBJ1-1; no clear D gene. This CDR3 spans 14 amino acids. V dropped 0 bases and J dropped 2 bases, with 8 bases sitting between them. Germline loops: CDR1 SGHRS, CDR2 YFSETQ. The full variable domain, in which reference TRBV5-1 and TRBJ1-1 provide the parts outside the CDR3, is KAGVTQTPRYLIKTRGQQVTLSCSPISGHRSVSWYQQTPGQGLQFLFEYFSETQRNKGNFPGRFSGRQFSNSRSEMNVSTLELGDSALYLCASSLDGSNTEAFFGQGTRLTVV.

This chain connects TRBV10-3 to TRBJ1-1; no clear D. The CDR3 contains 16 residues. Trimming removed 9 bases at V and 0 bases at J, with 20 bases between. CDR1 and CDR2 from the germline V gene are ENHRY and SYGVKD. CDR3 nucleotides: TGTGCCATTAGGGAAAGGGTTGGCAGTCTGAACACTGAAGCTTTCTTT. It specifies CAIRERVGSLNTEAFF.

This clonotype was counted between two and nine times. V is TRBV30 and J is TRBJ1-1; a possible D gene is TRBD1 (5 bases). This CDR3 is built from 13 residues. With 4 bases removed from V and 4 bases from J, the gap between germline ends came to 13 bases. Per the germline V gene, CDR1 is GTSNPN and CDR2 is SVGIG (reference sequence). The CDR3 DNA sequence: TGTGCCTGGAAATCCACAGACAGCACTGAAGCTTTCTTT. Its translation: CAWKSTDSTEAFF.